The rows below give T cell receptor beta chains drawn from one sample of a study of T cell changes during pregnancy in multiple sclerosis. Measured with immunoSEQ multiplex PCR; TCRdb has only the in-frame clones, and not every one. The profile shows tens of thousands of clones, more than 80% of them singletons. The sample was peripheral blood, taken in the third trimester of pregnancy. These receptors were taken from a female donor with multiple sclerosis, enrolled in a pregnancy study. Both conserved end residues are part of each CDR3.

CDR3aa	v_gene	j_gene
CASSPLGTDLNYGYTF	TRBV18	TRBJ1-2
CASSQDPSPATNEKLFF	TRBV4-1	TRBJ1-4
CASSRSDRDGYTF	TRBV19	TRBJ1-2
CASRDINTGELFF	TRBV28	TRBJ2-2
CASRHTGAYEQYF	TRBV27	TRBJ2-7
CASSPSGSTDTQYF	TRBV11-1	TRBJ2-3
CASSLGDGRGLWDEQYF	TRBV7-9	TRBJ2-7
CASSPTGWRRIYGYTF	TRBV27	TRBJ1-2
CASTDGRTHEQYF	TRBV18	TRBJ2-7
CASSLATGGSFPYEQYF	TRBV7-2	TRBJ2-7
CASSQGGDWYNEQFF	TRBV11-3	TRBJ2-1
CATMGGPANTGELFF	TRBV25-1	TRBJ2-2
CASNLAGVQAETQYF	TRBV2	TRBJ2-5
CASSRINGAQYQETQYF	TRBV19	TRBJ2-5
CASSFDRGDYGYTF	TRBV5-4	TRBJ1-2
CASSPPGQGKETQYF	TRBV18	TRBJ2-5
CASSVARDSEAFF	TRBV9	TRBJ1-1
CASSLRGPGTEAFF	TRBV28	TRBJ1-1
CASSLGGLGPYEQYF	TRBV7-2	TRBJ2-7
CASSQGSNTDTQYF	TRBV4-3	TRBJ2-3
CASSSTGNYGYTF	TRBV28	TRBJ1-2
CASSSIFRNYEQYF	TRBV27	TRBJ2-7
CASTQTRGESYGYTF	TRBV28	TRBJ1-2
CASSEELAGGGEQYF	TRBV2	TRBJ2-7
CASSQVRDTDTQYF	TRBV18	TRBJ2-3
CASSQTSVRDEQFF	TRBV4-1	TRBJ2-1
CAWSQEETQYF	TRBV30	TRBJ2-5
CASSHYAGGEETQYF	TRBV4-1	TRBJ2-5
CASSPRTSGIGTQYF	TRBV19	TRBJ2-5
CAISYGGTVYNEQFF	TRBV10-3	TRBJ2-1
CASSLEWTGLGGYTF	TRBV5-5	TRBJ1-2
CASSPRGGSYEQYF	TRBV4-1	TRBJ2-7
CASSESGGFTDTQYF	TRBV10-2	TRBJ2-3
CASSPGTSGPRGGNYEQYF	TRBV11-2	TRBJ2-7
CASSRGEQETQYF	TRBV7-3	TRBJ2-5
CASTLSNTGELFF	TRBV2	TRBJ2-2
CASSPLLNQPQHF	TRBV5-1	TRBJ1-5
CATLRGSGQPQHF	TRBV6-1	TRBJ1-5
CASSIGDRETQYF	TRBV19	TRBJ2-5
CASSWIRGREPQHF	TRBV27	TRBJ1-5
CAWSSGAGNTIYF	TRBV30	TRBJ1-3
CASSQEGQENYNEQFF	TRBV4-2	TRBJ2-1
CASSQEQAVSSYNEQFF	TRBV4-2	TRBJ2-1
CASSPRRTEAFF	TRBV7-9	TRBJ1-1
CASSSPRLAESYNEQFF	TRBV28	TRBJ2-1
CASSNPLTGFSSGNTIYF	TRBV9	TRBJ1-3
CASSEGNRGINEKLFF	TRBV2	TRBJ1-4
CASSSGRDYGYTF	TRBV7-2	TRBJ1-2
CASSLLAGATTDTQYF	TRBV7-2	TRBJ2-3
CASSPGTGSGKQYF	TRBV10-1	TRBJ2-7
CASSLEGSYNEQFF	TRBV7-2	TRBJ2-1
CASSPMTSTGELFF	TRBV5-1	TRBJ2-2
CASSLESQRVTGELFF	TRBV7-2	TRBJ2-2
CASSLAGRGIAYNEQFF	TRBV7-2	TRBJ2-1
CAWRPRGTYTGELFF	TRBV30	TRBJ2-2
CASSLFGTSLSYNEQFF	TRBV11-2	TRBJ2-1
CASSSRLAWDTQYF	TRBV27	TRBJ2-3
CASSLELGTGGNEQFF	TRBV7-7	TRBJ2-1